This is a list of T cell receptor beta chains from one sample in a study of T cells after yellow fever vaccination. TCRdb ran MiXCR on the 5' RACE reads and lists one entry per CDR3 protein. The sample yields under 150,000 distinct CDR3 sequences, more than 6% seen once. The source was CD4+ T cells sorted from PBMCs, collected 5 days after the yellow fever booster vaccination. These receptors all come from a man aged 30-40 years who received the YFV17D yellow fever vaccine. Each CDR3 is given with its conserved first and last residue. A D gene is named only where the DNA matches it firmly. A row's size may be missing; if present it is once, few, many or a size class.

j_call v_call clone_size d_call cdr3_aa cdr3_nt
TRBJ2-6 TRBV28 few . CASSLAAGANVLTF TGTGCCAGCAGTTTAGCTGCTGGGGCCAACGTCCTGACTTTC
TRBJ2-1 TRBV7-8 many TRBD2 CASSLDEREMGEQFF TGTGCCAGCAGCTTAGACGAGCGGGAGATGGGTGAGCAGTTCTTC
TRBJ2-2 TRBV6-2/TRBV6-3 many . CASSLFGSGELFF TGTGCCAGCAGTTTGTTTGGCTCGGGGGAGCTGTTTTTT
TRBJ2-1 TRBV20-1 many . CSARVPPLAYEQFF TGCAGTGCTAGAGTTCCTCCACTAGCCTATGAGCAGTTCTTC
TRBJ2-4 TRBV3-1 many TRBD2 CASSQGTSGIQYF TGTGCCAGCAGCCAGGGGACTAGCGGTATTCAGTACTTC
TRBJ2-7 TRBV10-2 many TRBD2 CASGTSGPSYEQYF TGCGCCAGTGGGACTAGCGGCCCCTCCTACGAGCAGTACTTC
TRBJ2-7 TRBV4-3 many TRBD1 CASSPTGGVNEQYF TGCGCCAGCAGCCCTACAGGGGGCGTCAACGAGCAGTACTTC
TRBJ1-2 TRBV12-3/TRBV12-4 many . CASSARGTYGYTF TGTGCCAGCTCGGCTCGGGGGACCTATGGCTACACCTTC
TRBJ2-3 TRBV5-1 many . CASSFGGVSTDTQYF TGCGCCAGCAGCTTTGGCGGGGTTAGCACAGATACGCAGTATTTT
TRBJ2-1 TRBV20-1 many . CSAARMASNEQFF TGCAGTGCAGCCCGAATGGCCAGCAATGAGCAGTTCTTC
TRBJ2-1 TRBV20-1 . . CSAREKEGTLYNEQFF TGCAGTGCTAGAGAAAAGGAGGGAACCTTATACAATGAGCAGTTCTTC
TRBJ1-1 TRBV18 . . CASSPTAQNTEAFF TGTGCCAGCTCACCAACGGCCCAGAACACTGAAGCTTTCTTT
TRBJ2-7 TRBV20-1 many . CSASTEGTPNSYEQYF TGCAGTGCTAGCACCGAGGGGACCCCGAACTCCTACGAGCAGTACTTC
TRBJ2-7 TRBV12-3/TRBV12-4 many TRBD1 CASSRGTGENYEQYF TGTGCCAGCAGCCGCGGGACAGGTGAAAACTACGAGCAGTACTTC
TRBJ2-7 TRBV7-2 many . CASSPLGGGPYEQYF TGTGCCAGCAGCCCCCTCGGCGGAGGGCCCTACGAGCAGTACTTC
TRBJ2-3 TRBV12-3/TRBV12-4 . . CASSRQPRSTDTQYF TGTGCCAGCAGTCGACAGCCGCGGAGCACAGATACGCAGTATTTT
TRBJ2-1 TRBV7-2 many TRBD2 CASSPFTGGKGEQFF TGTGCCAGCAGCCCCTTCACGGGAGGGAAGGGTGAGCAGTTCTTC
TRBJ2-1 TRBV19 . TRBD2 CASSISGAGFYNEQFF TGTGCCAGTAGTATTTCAGGAGCGGGATTTTACAATGAGCAGTTCTTC
TRBJ1-6 TRBV10-2 few . CASSEGESSYNSPLHF TGCGCCAGCAGTGAGGGCGAGAGCTCCTATAATTCACCCCTCCACTTT
TRBJ2-3 TRBV7-2 many . CASSRGGDTQYF TGTGCCAGCAGCAGGGGGGGCGATACGCAGTATTTT